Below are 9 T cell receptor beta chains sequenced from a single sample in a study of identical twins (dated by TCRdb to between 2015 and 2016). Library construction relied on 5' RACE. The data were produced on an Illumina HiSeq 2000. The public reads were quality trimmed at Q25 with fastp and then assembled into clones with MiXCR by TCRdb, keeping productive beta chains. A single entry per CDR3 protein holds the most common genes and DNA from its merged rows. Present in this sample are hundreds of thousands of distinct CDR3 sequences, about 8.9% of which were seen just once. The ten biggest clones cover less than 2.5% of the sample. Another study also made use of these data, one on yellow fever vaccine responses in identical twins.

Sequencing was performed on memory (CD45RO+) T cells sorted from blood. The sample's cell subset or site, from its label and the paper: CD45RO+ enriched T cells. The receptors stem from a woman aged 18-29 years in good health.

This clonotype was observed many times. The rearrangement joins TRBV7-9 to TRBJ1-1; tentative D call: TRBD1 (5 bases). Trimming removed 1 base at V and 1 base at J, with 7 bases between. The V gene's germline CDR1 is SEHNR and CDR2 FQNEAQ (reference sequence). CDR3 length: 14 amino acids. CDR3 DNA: TGTGCCAGCAGCTTAGAGGGGCCGAACACTGAAGCTTTCTTT. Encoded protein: CASSLEGPNTEAFF. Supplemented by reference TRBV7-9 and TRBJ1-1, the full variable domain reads DTGVSQNPRHKITKRGQNVTFRCDPISEHNRLYWYRQTLGQGPEFLTYFQNEAQLEKSRLLSDRFSAERPKGSFSTLEIQRTEQGDSAMYLCASSLEGPNTEAFFGQGTRLTVV.

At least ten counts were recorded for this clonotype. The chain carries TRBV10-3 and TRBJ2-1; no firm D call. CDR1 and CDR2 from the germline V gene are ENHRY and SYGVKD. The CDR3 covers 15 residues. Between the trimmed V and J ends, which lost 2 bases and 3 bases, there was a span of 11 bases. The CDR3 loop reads CAISEGSPYYNEQFF. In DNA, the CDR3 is TGTGCCATCAGTGAGGGATCGCCTTACTACAATGAGCAGTTCTTC.

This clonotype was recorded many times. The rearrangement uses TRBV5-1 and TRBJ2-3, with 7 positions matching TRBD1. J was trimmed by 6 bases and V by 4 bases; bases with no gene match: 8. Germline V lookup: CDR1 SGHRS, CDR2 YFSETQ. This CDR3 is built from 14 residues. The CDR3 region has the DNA TGCGCCAGCAGCAATGGACAGGCCGGGGATACGCAGTATTTT. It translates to CASSNGQAGDTQYF.

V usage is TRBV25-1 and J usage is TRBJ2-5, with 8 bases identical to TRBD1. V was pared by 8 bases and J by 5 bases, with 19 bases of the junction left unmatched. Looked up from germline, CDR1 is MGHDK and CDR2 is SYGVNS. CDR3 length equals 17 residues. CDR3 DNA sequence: TGTGCCAGCTCTAAAGACAGGGGTCAGGGGGTCGTGGAGACCCAGTACTTC. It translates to CASSKDRGQGVVETQYF.

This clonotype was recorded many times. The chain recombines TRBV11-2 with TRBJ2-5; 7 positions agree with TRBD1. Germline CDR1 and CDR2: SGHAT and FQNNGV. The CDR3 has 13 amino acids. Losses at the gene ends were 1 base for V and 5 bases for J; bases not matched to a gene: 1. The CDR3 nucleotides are TGTGCCAGCAGCTTAGTGACAGGGGAGACCCAGTACTTC. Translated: CASSLVTGETQYF.

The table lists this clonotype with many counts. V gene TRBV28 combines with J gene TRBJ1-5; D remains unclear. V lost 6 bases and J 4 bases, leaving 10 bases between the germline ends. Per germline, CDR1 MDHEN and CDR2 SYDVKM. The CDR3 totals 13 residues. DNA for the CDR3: TGTGCCAGCAGGCGGGCCCTAAATCAGCCCCAGCATTTT. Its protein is CASRRALNQPQHF.

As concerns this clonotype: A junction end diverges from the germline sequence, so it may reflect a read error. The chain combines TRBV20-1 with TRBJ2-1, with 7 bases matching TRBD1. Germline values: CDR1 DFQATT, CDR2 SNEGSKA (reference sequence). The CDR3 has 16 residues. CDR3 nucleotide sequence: TGCTGTGCTAGAGATTGGTCAGGGGGCTCCTACAATGAGCAGTTCTTC. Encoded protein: CCARDWSGGSYNEQFF.

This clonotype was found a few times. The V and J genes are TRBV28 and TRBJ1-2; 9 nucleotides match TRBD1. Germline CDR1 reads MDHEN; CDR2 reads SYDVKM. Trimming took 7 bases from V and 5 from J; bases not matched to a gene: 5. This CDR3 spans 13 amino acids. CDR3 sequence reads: CASTPQGAYGYTF. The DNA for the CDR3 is TGTGCCAGCACCCCACAGGGGGCTTATGGCTACACCTTC.

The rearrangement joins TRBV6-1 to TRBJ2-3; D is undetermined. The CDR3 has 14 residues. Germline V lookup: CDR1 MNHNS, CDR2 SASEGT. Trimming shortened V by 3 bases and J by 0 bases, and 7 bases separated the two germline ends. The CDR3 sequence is CASSDWRSTDTQYF. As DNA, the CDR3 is TGTGCCAGCAGTGATTGGCGAAGCACAGATACGCAGTATTTT.